This TCR beta chain was retrieved from a study of blood T cells in healthy people across ages. From germline, CDR1 is SGHAT and CDR2 FQNNGV. CDR3 size: 15 residues. V was trimmed by 1 base and J by 4 bases, leaving 11 bases between them. Primers used in a second PCR of about 6 to 11 cycles were a sample-barcoded 5' primer and a J-beta primer mix. TCRdb re-called the 5' RACE reads through MiXCR, storing one row per CDR3 protein. The table has about 290,000 distinct CDR3 sequences, roughly 29% seen once. Study-level points and caveats: The recorded TCR beta diversity per million T cells decreased in a roughly linear manner with age.

The sample holds a few counts of this clonotype. Its antigen is undetermined. The TCR sequence derives from a woman aged 70-85 years in good health. Sequencing input: blood. V usage is TRBV11-2 and J usage is TRBJ1-3, with D unresolved. The CDR3 is CASSLVKGNGNTIYF. The CDR3 nucleotides are TGTGCCAGCAGCTTAGTAAAAGGGAACGGAAACACCATATATTTT.